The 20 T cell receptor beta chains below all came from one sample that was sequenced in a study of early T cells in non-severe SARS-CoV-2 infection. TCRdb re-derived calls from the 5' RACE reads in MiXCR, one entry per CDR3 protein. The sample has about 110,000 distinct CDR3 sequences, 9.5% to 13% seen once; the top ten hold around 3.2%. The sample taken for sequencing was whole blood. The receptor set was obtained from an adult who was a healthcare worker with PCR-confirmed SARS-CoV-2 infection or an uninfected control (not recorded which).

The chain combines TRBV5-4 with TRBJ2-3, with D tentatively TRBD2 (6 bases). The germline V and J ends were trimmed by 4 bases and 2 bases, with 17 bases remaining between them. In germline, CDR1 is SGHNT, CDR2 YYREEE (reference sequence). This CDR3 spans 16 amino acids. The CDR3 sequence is CASSPLGGGFTDTQYF. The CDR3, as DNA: TGTGCCAGCAGCCCCCTGGGGGGAGGATTCACAGATACGCAGTATTTT.

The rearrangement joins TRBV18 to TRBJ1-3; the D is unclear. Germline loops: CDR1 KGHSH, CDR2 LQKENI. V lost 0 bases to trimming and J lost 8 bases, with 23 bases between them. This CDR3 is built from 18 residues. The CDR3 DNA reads TGTGCCAGCTCACCACCGGAGGGAATTACCGACTCTGAATACACCATATATTTT. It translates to CASSPPEGITDSEYTIYF.

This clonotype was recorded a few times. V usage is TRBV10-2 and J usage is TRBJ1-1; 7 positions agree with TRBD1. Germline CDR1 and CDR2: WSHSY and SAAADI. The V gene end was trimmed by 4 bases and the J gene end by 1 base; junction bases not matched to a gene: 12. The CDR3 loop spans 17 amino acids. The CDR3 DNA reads TGCGCCAGCAGTGCTCCCACCGGGACAGTAGGGAACACTGAAGCTTTCTTT. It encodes CASSAPTGTVGNTEAFF.

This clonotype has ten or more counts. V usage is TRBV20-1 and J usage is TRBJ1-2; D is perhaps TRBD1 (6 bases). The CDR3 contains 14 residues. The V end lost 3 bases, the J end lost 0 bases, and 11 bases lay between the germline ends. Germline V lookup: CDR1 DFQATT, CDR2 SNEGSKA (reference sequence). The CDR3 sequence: CSARRQAANYGYTF. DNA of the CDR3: TGCAGTGCTAGGCGACAGGCAGCTAACTATGGCTACACCTTC.

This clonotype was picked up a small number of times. CDR3 DNA sequence: TGTGCCAGCAGTGACCCCGCGGGGACTAGCGGGAGGAGCTCCTACGAGCAGTACTTC. Translated, it gives CASSDPAGTSGRSSYEQYF. The V gene is TRBV6-6, the J gene TRBJ2-7, with 15 bases lining up with TRBD2. The V and J ends lost 5 bases and 0 bases, in that order; junction bases with no gene match: 11. The germline V gene encodes CDR1 MNHNY and CDR2 SVGAGI (reference sequence). The CDR3 is made up of 19 amino acids.

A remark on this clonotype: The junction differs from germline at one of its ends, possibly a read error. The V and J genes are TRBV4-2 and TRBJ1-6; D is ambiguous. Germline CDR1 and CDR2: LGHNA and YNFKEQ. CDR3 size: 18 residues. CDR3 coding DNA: TGTGCCAGCAGCCAAGATGGGAGGACGAGCTCCTATAATTCACCCCTCCATTTT. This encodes CASSQDGRTSSYNSPLHF.

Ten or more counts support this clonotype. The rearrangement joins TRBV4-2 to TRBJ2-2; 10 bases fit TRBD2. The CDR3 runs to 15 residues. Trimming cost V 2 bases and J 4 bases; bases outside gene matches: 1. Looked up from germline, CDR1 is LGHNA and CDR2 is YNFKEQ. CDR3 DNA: TGTGCCAGCAGCCAATTAGCGGGGGGCACCGGGGAGCTGTTTTTT. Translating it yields CASSQLAGGTGELFF.

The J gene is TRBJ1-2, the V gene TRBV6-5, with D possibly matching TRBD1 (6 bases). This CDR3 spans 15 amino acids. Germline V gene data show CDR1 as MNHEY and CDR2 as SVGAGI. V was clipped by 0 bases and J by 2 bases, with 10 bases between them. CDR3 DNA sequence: TGTGCCAGCAGTTACTCGCCGGACAGAAACTATGGCTACACCTTC. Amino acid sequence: CASSYSPDRNYGYTF.

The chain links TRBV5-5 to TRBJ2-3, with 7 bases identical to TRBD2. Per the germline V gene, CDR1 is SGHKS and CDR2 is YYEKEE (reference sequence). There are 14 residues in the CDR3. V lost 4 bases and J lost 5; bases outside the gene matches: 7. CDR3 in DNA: TGTGCCAGCAGCCCAGAAAGCGGGGTAGATACGCAGTATTTT. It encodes CASSPESGVDTQYF.

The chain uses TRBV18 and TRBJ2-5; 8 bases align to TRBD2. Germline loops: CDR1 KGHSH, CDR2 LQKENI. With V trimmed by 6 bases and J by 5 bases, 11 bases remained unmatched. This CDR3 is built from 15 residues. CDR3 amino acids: CASSDTTSAGETQYF. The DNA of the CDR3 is TGTGCCAGCTCGGACACGACTAGCGCTGGTGAGACCCAGTACTTC.

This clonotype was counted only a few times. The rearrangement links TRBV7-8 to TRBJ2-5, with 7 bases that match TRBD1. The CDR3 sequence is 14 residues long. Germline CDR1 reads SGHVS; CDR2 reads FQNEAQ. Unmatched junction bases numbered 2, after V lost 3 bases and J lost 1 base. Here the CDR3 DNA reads TGTGCCAGCAGCTTGGGACAGTCCCAAGAGACCCAGTACTTC. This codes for CASSLGQSQETQYF. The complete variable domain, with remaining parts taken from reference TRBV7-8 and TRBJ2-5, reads GAGVSQSPRYKVAKRGQDVALRCDPISGHVSLFWYQQALGQGPEFLTYFQNEAQLDKSGLPSDRFFAERPEGSVSTLKIQRTQQEDSAVYLCASSLGQSQETQYFGPGTRLLVL.

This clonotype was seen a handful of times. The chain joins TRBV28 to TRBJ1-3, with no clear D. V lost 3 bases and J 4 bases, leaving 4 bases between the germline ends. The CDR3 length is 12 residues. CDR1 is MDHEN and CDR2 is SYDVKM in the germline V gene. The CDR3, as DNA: TGTGCCAGCAGTTTTCGGGGAAACACCATATATTTT. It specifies CASSFRGNTIYF.

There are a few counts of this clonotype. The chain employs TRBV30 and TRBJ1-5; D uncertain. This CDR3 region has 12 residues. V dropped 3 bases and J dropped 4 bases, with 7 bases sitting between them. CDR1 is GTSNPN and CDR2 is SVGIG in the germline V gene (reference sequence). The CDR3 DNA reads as TGTGCCTGGAGCGACATGAATCAGCCCCAGCATTTT. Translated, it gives CAWSDMNQPQHF.

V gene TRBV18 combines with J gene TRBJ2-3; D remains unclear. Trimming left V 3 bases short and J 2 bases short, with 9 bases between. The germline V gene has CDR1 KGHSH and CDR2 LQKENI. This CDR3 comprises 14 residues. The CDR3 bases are TGTGCCAGCTCACCGGAAAGGGTCACAGATACGCAGTATTTT. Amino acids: CASSPERVTDTQYF. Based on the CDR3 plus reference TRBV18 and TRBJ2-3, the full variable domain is NAGVMQNPRHLVRRRGQEARLRCSPMKGHSHVYWYRQLPEEGLKFMVYLQKENIIDESGMPKERFSAEFPKEGPSILRIQQVVRGDSAAYFCASSPERVTDTQYFGPGTRLTVL.

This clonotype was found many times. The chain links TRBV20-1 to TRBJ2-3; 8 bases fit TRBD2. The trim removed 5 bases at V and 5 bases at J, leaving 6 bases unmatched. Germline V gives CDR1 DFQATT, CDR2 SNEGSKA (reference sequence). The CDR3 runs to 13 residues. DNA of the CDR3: TGCAGTGCTCCCCTAGCGGGCCAAGATACGCAGTATTTT. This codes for CSAPLAGQDTQYF.

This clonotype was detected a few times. The CDR3 DNA reads as TGTGCCAGCAGCGTATACAGGGGAAATACGCAGTATTTT. Amino acids: CASSVYRGNTQYF. The V and J genes are TRBV7-2 and TRBJ2-3, with 7 nucleotides matching TRBD1. Unmatched junction bases numbered 6, after V lost 5 bases and J lost 7 bases. The V gene's germline CDR1 is SGHTA and CDR2 FQGNSA. The CDR3 contains 13 residues.

As DNA, the CDR3 is TGCGCCAGCAGGACCCGGGACAGGGCATACGAGCAGTACTTC. It encodes CASRTRDRAYEQYF. The V call is TRBV5-1, the J call TRBJ2-7; TRBD1 aligns across 9 bases. The CDR3 has 14 amino acids. CDR1 and CDR2 (germline): SGHRS, YFSETQ. After removal of 5 bases from V and 4 bases from J, the junction contained 7 bases not matched to a gene.

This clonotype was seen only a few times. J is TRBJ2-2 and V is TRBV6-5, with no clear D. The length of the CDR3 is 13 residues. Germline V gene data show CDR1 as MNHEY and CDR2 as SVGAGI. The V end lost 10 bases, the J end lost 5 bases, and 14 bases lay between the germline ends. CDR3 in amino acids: CATWIRGTGELFF. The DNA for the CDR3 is TGTGCCACCTGGATACGTGGGACCGGGGAGCTGTTTTTT.

The CDR3 spells CASSRQRSRFEQYF. The DNA of the CDR3 is TGTGCCAGCAGCCGCCAGAGGTCCCGTTTCGAGCAGTACTTC. J is TRBJ2-7 and V is TRBV14; D is unresolved. Between the trimmed V and J ends, which lost 4 bases and 6 bases, there was a span of 16 bases. This CDR3 is 14 amino acids long. Looked up from germline, CDR1 is SGHDN and CDR2 is FVKESK.

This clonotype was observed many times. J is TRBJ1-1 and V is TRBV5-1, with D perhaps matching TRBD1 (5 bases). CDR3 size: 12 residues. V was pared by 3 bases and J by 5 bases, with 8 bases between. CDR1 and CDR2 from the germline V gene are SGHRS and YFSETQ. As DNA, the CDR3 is TGCGCCAGCAGCTCGGGGGAGACTGAAGCTTTCTTT. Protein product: CASSSGETEAFF.